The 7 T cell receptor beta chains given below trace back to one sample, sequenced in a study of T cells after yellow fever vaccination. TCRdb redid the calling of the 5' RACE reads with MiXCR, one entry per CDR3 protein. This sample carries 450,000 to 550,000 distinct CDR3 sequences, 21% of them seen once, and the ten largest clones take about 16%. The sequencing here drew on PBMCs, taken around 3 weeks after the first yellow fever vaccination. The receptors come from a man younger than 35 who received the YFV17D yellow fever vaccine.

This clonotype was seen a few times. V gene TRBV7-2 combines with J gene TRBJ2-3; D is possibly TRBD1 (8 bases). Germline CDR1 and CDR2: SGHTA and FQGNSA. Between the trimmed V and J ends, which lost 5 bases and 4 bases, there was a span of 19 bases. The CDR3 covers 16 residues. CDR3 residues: CASSRGGPQGADTQYF. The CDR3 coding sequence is TGTGCCAGCAGCAGGGGGGGCCCACAGGGGGCAGATACGCAGTATTTT. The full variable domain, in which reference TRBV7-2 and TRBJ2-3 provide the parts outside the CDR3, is GAGVSQSPSNKVTEKGKDVELRCDPISGHTALYWYRQSLGQGLEFLIYFQGNSAPDKSGLPSDRFSAERTGGSVSTLTIQRTQQEDSAVYLCASSRGGPQGADTQYFGPGTRLTVL.

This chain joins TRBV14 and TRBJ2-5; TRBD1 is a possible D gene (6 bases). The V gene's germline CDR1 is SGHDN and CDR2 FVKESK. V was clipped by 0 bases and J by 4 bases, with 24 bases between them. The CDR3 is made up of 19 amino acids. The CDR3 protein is CASSQDWGRGPSEGETQYF. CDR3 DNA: TGTGCCAGCAGCCAAGATTGGGGCAGGGGCCCCAGCGAGGGAGAGACCCAGTACTTC.

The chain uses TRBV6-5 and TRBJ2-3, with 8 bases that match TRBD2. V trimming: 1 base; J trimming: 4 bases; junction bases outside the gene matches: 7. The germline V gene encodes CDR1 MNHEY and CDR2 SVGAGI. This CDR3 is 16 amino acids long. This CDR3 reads CASSYYPGGQSDTQYF. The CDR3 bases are TGTGCCAGCAGTTACTATCCGGGGGGGCAATCAGATACGCAGTATTTT.

CDR3 sequence: CASSPGPQQETQYF. The CDR3 nucleotides are TGTGCCAGCTCACCGGGGCCCCAACAAGAGACCCAGTACTTC. The gene calls are TRBV18 and TRBJ2-5; D might be TRBD1 (5 bases). The germline V gene has CDR1 KGHSH and CDR2 LQKENI. The V end was cut by 3 bases, the J end by 2 bases, with 10 bases between. The CDR3 has 14 amino acids. Complete variable domain (other parts from reference TRBV18 and TRBJ2-5): NAGVMQNPRHLVRRRGQEARLRCSPMKGHSHVYWYRQLPEEGLKFMVYLQKENIIDESGMPKERFSAEFPKEGPSILRIQQVVRGDSAAYFCASSPGPQQETQYFGPGTRLLVL.

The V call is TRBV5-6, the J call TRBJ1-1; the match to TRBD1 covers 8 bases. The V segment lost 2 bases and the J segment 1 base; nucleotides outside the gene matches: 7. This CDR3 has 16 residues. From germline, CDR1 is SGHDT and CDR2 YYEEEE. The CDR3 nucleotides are TGTGCCAGCAGCTTAGGGACAGGTTTTAAGAACACTGAAGCTTTCTTT. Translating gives CASSLGTGFKNTEAFF.

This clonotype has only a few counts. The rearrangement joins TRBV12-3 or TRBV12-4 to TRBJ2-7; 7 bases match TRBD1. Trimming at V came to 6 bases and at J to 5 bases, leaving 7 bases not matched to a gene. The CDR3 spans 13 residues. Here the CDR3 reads CASRNTGADEQYF. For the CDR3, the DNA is TGTGCCAGCAGGAACACAGGGGCGGACGAGCAGTACTTC.

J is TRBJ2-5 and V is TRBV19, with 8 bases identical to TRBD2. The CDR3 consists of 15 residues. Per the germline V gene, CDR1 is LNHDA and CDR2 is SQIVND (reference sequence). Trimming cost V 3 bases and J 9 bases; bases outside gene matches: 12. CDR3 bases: TGTGCCAGTAGTATCGACCGGGGGGGTGTTTGGGCCCAGTACTTC. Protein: CASSIDRGGVWAQYF.